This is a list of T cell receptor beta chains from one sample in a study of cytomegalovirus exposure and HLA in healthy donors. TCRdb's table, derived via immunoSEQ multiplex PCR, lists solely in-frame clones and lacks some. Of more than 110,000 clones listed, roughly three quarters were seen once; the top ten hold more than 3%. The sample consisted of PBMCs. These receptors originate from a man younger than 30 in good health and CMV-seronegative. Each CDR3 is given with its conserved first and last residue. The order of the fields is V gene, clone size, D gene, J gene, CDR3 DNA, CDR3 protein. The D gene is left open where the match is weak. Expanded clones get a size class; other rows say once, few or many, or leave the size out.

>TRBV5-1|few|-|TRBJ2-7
TGCGCCAGCAGCTTGGAGGCAGGGAGGGAGCAGTACTTC
CASSLEAGREQYF
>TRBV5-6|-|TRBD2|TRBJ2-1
TGTGCCAGCAGCTTGCGCCTCGGACTAGCGGGGCGGAGGAATGAGCAGTTCTTC
CASSLRLGLAGRRNEQFF
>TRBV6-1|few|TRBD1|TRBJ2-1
TGTGCCAGCAAGCGGGACAGGGGTTACTACAATGAGCAGTTCTTC
CASKRDRGYYNEQFF
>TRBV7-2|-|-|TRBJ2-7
TGTGCCAGCAGCTTAGTGTCCCCCCTCGAGCAGTACTTC
CASSLVSPLEQYF
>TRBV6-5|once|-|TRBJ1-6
TGTGCCAGCAGTAGCTCTAGGTTGTCACCCCTCCACTTT
CASSSSRLSPLHF
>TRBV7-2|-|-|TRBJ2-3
TGTGCCAGCAGCTTAGCGGGGGCCCGCACAGATACGCAGTATTTT
CASSLAGARTDTQYF
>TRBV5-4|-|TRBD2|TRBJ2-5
TGTGCCAGCAGCTTGGCCTGGCTAGCGGGAGATCTCCTTCAAGAGACCCAGTACTTC
CASSLAWLAGDLLQETQYF
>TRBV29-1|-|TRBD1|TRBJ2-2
TGCAGCGTTGAAGACAGGGGGCGCACCGGGGAGCTGTTTTTT
CSVEDRGRTGELFF
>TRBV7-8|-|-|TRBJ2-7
TGTGCCAGCAGCTTAGGTGTGGCCCCCTACGAGCAGTACTTC
CASSLGVAPYEQYF
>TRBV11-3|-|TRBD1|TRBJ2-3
TGTGCCAGCAGGTACCGACAGGGTATACTGGCAGATACGCAGTATTTT
CASRYRQGILADTQYF
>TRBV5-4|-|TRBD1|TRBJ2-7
TGTGCCAGCAGCTCCCGACAGGGAACTCCCTACGAGCAGTACTTC
CASSSRQGTPYEQYF
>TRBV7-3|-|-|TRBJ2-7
TGTGCCAGCAGCCGGGACAAGGGACCCTACGAGCAGTACTTC
CASSRDKGPYEQYF
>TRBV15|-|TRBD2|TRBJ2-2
TGTGCCACCAGCAGAGATCTCCAGCGGGGGAACACCGGGGAGCTGTTTTTT
CATSRDLQRGNTGELFF